This passage covers 29 T cell receptor beta chains from one sample sequenced in a study of cytomegalovirus exposure and HLA in healthy donors (dated by TCRdb to 2017 to 2019). Libraries were made using the immunoSEQ multiplex PCR assay. For the multiplex PCR, a mixture combining 60 forward primers for TCR Vbeta segments and 13 reverse primers for TCR Jbeta segments was used. Not all clones reach the TCRdb copy of this immuneACCESS table, which keeps in-frame sequences only. Checked studies attribute under half of the gap to unresolved V genes and leave the rest unexplained. In this sample the table shows about 98,000 clones, 63% of which occur a single time. Clones ranked in the top ten supply approximately 4.3% of the sample. The sequenced material came from PBMCs. These receptors all stem from a human donor in good health.

This chain uses TRBV6-6 with TRBJ2-2; D gene ambiguous. Per germline, CDR1 MNHNY and CDR2 SVGAGI (reference sequence). V lost 5 bases to trimming and J lost 0 bases, with 10 bases between them. CDR3 length: 15 residues. The CDR3 DNA sequence: TGTGCCAGCAGTAGACTTGAGACGAACACCGGGGAGCTGTTTTTT. Translating it yields CASSRLETNTGELFF.

The chain carries TRBV7-3 and TRBJ2-1; D remains ambiguous. The V gene lost 3 bases and the J gene lost 6 bases, with 15 bases spanning the gap. The CDR3 runs to 15 residues. Germline lookup yields CDR1 SGHTA and CDR2 FQGTGA. The CDR3 DNA sequence: TGTGCCAGCAGCTTTTCAGGTCCCGCCCCCAATGAGCAGTTCTTC. This sequence encodes CASSFSGPAPNEQFF. The whole variable domain, filled in from reference TRBV7-3 and TRBJ2-1, reads GAGVSQTPSNKVTEKGKYVELRCDPISGHTALYWYRQSLGQGPEFLIYFQGTGAADDSGLPNDRFFAVRPEGSVSTLKIQRTERGDSAVYLCASSFSGPAPNEQFFGPGTRLTVL.

This chain uses TRBV11-2 with TRBJ2-2; tentatively, D is TRBD2 (5 bases). The CDR3 sequence is 17 residues long. The germline gives CDR1 SGHAT, CDR2 FQNNGV. V was cut by 1 base and J by 1 base, with 13 bases left in between. The CDR3 DNA sequence: TGTGCCAGCAGCTTAGGGTATAACGGGGTGAACACCGGGGAGCTGTTTTTT. This sequence encodes CASSLGYNGVNTGELFF.

The gene calls are TRBV6-5 and TRBJ2-3, with TRBD2 identical over 11 bases. V gave up 6 bases and J gave up 6 bases; unmatched junction bases: 5. The germline V gene encodes CDR1 MNHEY and CDR2 SVGAGI. The CDR3 length is 14 residues. The CDR3 sequence: CASSRTSGSDTQYF. For the CDR3, the DNA is TGTGCCAGCAGCCGCACTAGCGGGAGTGATACGCAGTATTTT.

There are a few counts of this clone. This chain links TRBV4-2 with TRBJ1-5, with 9 positions matching TRBD1. Germline V gene lookup returns CDR1 LGHNA and CDR2 YNFKEQ. CDR3 length: 15 residues. With V trimmed by 4 bases and J by 7 bases, 8 bases remained unmatched. The CDR3 loop is CASSRNRDRAQPQHF. Here the CDR3 DNA reads TGTGCCAGCAGCCGCAACCGGGACAGGGCCCAGCCCCAGCATTTT.

The rearrangement uses TRBV7-8 and TRBJ2-7; D is perhaps TRBD1 (6 bases). Germline V gene data show CDR1 as SGHVS and CDR2 as FQNEAQ. This CDR3 has 15 residues. V lost 1 base, J lost 2 bases, and 12 bases lay in between. Written as DNA, the CDR3 is TGTGCCAGCAGCTTAGGCTGGGGGCGCGCCTACGAGCAGTACTTC. Translated: CASSLGWGRAYEQYF.

This chain connects TRBV6-5 to TRBJ1-3; D is possibly TRBD1 (5 bases). This CDR3 region has 15 residues. Looked up from germline, CDR1 is MNHEY and CDR2 is SVGAGI. The V gene lost 5 bases and the J gene lost 0 bases, with 11 bases spanning the gap. The CDR3 nucleotides are TGTGCCAGCAGTACCCAGGGAAGCTCTGGAAACACCATATATTTT. It codes for CASSTQGSSGNTIYF.

The rearrangement joins TRBV5-1 to TRBJ2-3; possibly TRBD2 for D (5 bases). From germline, CDR1 is SGHRS and CDR2 YFSETQ. The length of the CDR3 is 14 residues. V was clipped by 4 bases and J by 0 bases, with 9 bases between them. Here the CDR3 reads CASSPGGSTDTQYF. The CDR3 region has the DNA TGCGCCAGCAGCCCAGGCGGGAGCACAGATACGCAGTATTTT.

This clone appeared a few times. This rearrangement joins TRBV9 to TRBJ2-2; perhaps TRBD2 as D (7 bases). CDR1 and CDR2 from the germline V gene are SGDLS and YYNGEE. The ends were cut back, 10 bases at V and 7 bases at J, with 17 bases in the middle. The CDR3 loop spans 13 amino acids. The CDR3 sequence is CAVRAGASGELFF. CDR3 in DNA: TGTGCCGTTCGGGCGGGGGCCAGCGGGGAGCTGTTTTTT. Variable domain in full (rest from reference TRBV9 and TRBJ2-2): DSGVTQTPKHLITATGQRVTLRCSPRSGDLSVYWYQQSLDQGLQFLIQYYNGEERAKGNILERFSAQQFPDLHSELNLSSLELGDSALYFCAVRAGASGELFFGEGSRLTVL.

About this clone: At the DNA level, this CDR3 is encoded by other sequences in the same sample as well. The chain has TRBV6-4 and TRBJ1-1, with a possible D match to TRBD1 (6 bases). Trimming removed 3 bases at V and 2 bases at J, with 7 bases between. The CDR3 length is 13 residues. Germline CDR1 and CDR2: MRHNA and SNTAGT. As DNA, the CDR3 is TGTGCCAGCAGTGAGGGGGCAAACACTGAAGCTTTCTTT. Translating it yields CASSEGANTEAFF.

The V and J genes are TRBV4-1 and TRBJ2-7; D is perhaps TRBD1 (6 bases). The germline CDR1 and CDR2 sequences are MGHRA and YSYEKL. This CDR3 contains 16 residues. V lost 0 bases, J lost 0 bases, and 12 bases lay in between. CDR3 coding DNA: TGCGCCAGCAGCCAAGATTGGACAGAGTACTCCTACGAGCAGTACTTC. Its protein product is CASSQDWTEYSYEQYF.

This clone has just a few counts. V gene TRBV2 combines with J gene TRBJ2-5; weak D call: TRBD1 (5 bases). The CDR3 is 15 amino acids. The germline V and J ends were trimmed by 2 bases and 1 base, with 11 bases remaining between them. The germline V gene has CDR1 SNHLY and CDR2 FYNNEI. The CDR3 DNA is TGTGCCAGCAGTGAAACCAGGACAATCCAAGAGACCCAGTACTTC. Protein sequence: CASSETRTIQETQYF.

This clone was counted a few times. J is TRBJ2-7 and V is TRBV5-1; 8 bases are a match to TRBD2. Germline loops: CDR1 SGHRS, CDR2 YFSETQ. The CDR3 consists of 13 residues. V was clipped by 0 bases and J by 5 bases; unmatched bases: 1. The CDR3 nucleotides read TGCGCCAGCAGCTTGGGAGCGGGAGACGAGCAGTACTTC. This encodes CASSLGAGDEQYF.

The V gene is TRBV28, the J gene TRBJ2-2, with TRBD1 identical over 11 bases. This CDR3 spans 15 amino acids. Germline V gene sequence: CDR1 MDHEN, CDR2 SYDVKM. V gave up 4 bases and J gave up 4 bases; unmatched junction bases: 2. CDR3 amino acids: CASSYGTGGTGELFF. CDR3 DNA: TGTGCCAGCAGTTACGGGACAGGGGGCACCGGGGAGCTGTTTTTT.

This sequence joins TRBV5-6 and TRBJ2-1, with 9 bases matching TRBD1. CDR3 length: 15 amino acids. The germline V gene has CDR1 SGHDT and CDR2 YYEEEE. V gave up 5 bases and J gave up 2 bases; unmatched junction bases: 5. CDR3 nucleotide sequence: TGTGCCAGCAGTTCTGGACAGGGGCCCTACAATGAGCAGTTCTTC. Encoded protein: CASSSGQGPYNEQFF.

The table lists this clone with a count of one. This chain connects TRBV7-2 to TRBJ2-7, with 8 positions matching TRBD2. V lost 1 base, J lost 0 bases, and 8 bases stayed unmatched. The germline V gene encodes CDR1 SGHTA and CDR2 FQGNSA. The CDR3 loop spans 17 amino acids. The CDR3 loop is CASSLGFSGVISYEQYF. The DNA for the CDR3 is TGTGCCAGCAGCTTAGGGTTTAGCGGGGTTATCTCCTACGAGCAGTACTTC.

The CDR3 reads CASSLTIGGISGANVLTF. Here the CDR3 DNA reads TGTGCCAGCAGCTTAACGATTGGGGGGATCTCTGGGGCCAACGTCCTGACTTTC. The chain joins TRBV7-3 to TRBJ2-6, with a weak D call TRBD2 (6 bases). Trimming stripped 0 bases from V and 0 bases from J, with 12 bases between. Germline values: CDR1 SGHTA, CDR2 FQGTGA. The CDR3 totals 18 residues. Supplemented by reference TRBV7-3 and TRBJ2-6, the full variable domain reads GAGVSQTPSNKVTEKGKYVELRCDPISGHTALYWYRQSLGQGPEFLIYFQGTGAADDSGLPNDRFFAVRPEGSVSTLKIQRTERGDSAVYLCASSLTIGGISGANVLTFGAGSRLTVL.

The gene calls are TRBV2 and TRBJ1-1; the D is unclear. Trimming cost V 5 bases and J 6 bases, with 10 bases left between them. This CDR3 region has 12 residues. CDR1 and CDR2 (germline): SNHLY, FYNNEI. CDR3 protein: CASSYTAAEAFF. The CDR3 region has the DNA TGTGCCAGCAGTTATACAGCGGCTGAAGCTTTCTTT.

The gene calls are TRBV7-9 and TRBJ2-2, with 7 bases identical to TRBD2. Unmatched junction bases numbered 9, after V lost 4 bases and J lost 4 bases. CDR1 SEHNR and CDR2 FQNEAQ come from the germline V gene (reference sequence). The CDR3 length is 16 residues. The CDR3 DNA follows: TGTGCCAGCAGCTCCCTAGCGGAGGGAAGCACCGGGGAGCTGTTTTTT. Protein product: CASSSLAEGSTGELFF. Variable domain in full (rest from reference TRBV7-9 and TRBJ2-2): DTGVSQNPRHKITKRGQNVTFRCDPISEHNRLYWYRQTLGQGPEFLTYFQNEAQLEKSRLLSDRFSAERPKGSFSTLEIQRTEQGDSAMYLCASSSLAEGSTGELFFGEGSRLTVL.

This clone has only one observation. The chain carries TRBV5-1 and TRBJ2-7, with TRBD2 matching over 9 bases. J lost 7 bases, V lost 4 bases, and 9 bases had no gene match. Germline V gene sequence: CDR1 SGHRS, CDR2 YFSETQ. The CDR3 contains 14 residues. The CDR3 coding sequence is TGCGCCAGCAGCCCCGGCGGGGGGGGCTGGGAGCAGTACTTC. Translated: CASSPGGGGWEQYF.

V and J are TRBV4-2 and TRBJ2-7, with 8 bases lining up with TRBD2. V lost 0 bases to trimming and J lost 2 bases; unmatched junction nucleotides: 6. The CDR3 loop spans 16 amino acids. Per germline, CDR1 LGHNA and CDR2 YNFKEQ. CDR3 region: CASSQDQGSGTYEQYF. The DNA for the CDR3 is TGTGCCAGCAGCCAAGATCAAGGTAGCGGGACCTACGAGCAGTACTTC.

The rearrangement links TRBV2 to TRBJ2-1; D perhaps matches TRBD2 (6 bases). Germline V gives CDR1 SNHLY, CDR2 FYNNEI. The CDR3 is 15 amino acids. The germline V and J ends were trimmed by 7 bases and 8 bases, with 21 bases remaining between them. CDR3 sequence: CASTPQLPTGDEQFF. In nucleotides, the CDR3 is TGTGCCAGCACCCCACAGCTCCCAACGGGGGATGAGCAGTTCTTC.

The chain recombines TRBV15 with TRBJ2-1; perhaps TRBD2 as D (7 bases). Germline V gene lookup returns CDR1 LNHNV and CDR2 YYDKDF (reference sequence). The V end lost 0 bases, the J end lost 5 bases, and 14 bases lay between the germline ends. The CDR3 contains 16 residues. The CDR3 sequence: CATSRERGGGNNEQFF. In DNA, the CDR3 is TGTGCCACCAGCAGAGAAAGGGGAGGGGGTAACAATGAGCAGTTCTTC.

This clone was found a few times. V is TRBV7-2 and J is TRBJ1-1; tentatively, D is TRBD1 (5 bases). Trimming removed 2 bases from V and 0 bases from J, with 7 bases in between. CDR3 size: 14 residues. CDR1 is SGHTA, CDR2 FQGNSA, per germline. The CDR3 region is CASSLTGMNTEAFF. In DNA, the CDR3 is TGTGCCAGCAGCTTAACAGGAATGAACACTGAAGCTTTCTTT.

This clone was seen only once. The chain employs TRBV5-4 and TRBJ1-1, with D unclear. The CDR3 contains 11 residues. V dropped 3 bases and J dropped 8 bases, with 8 bases sitting between them. Germline CDR1 is SGHNT and CDR2 is YYREEE (reference sequence). CDR3 sequence (DNA): TGTGCCAGCAGCTCAGGATTCGAAGCTTTCTTT. Its protein product is CASSSGFEAFF.

The chain links TRBV5-1 to TRBJ2-2; TRBD1 matches 9 bases. V lost 4 bases to trimming and J lost 2 bases; unmatched junction nucleotides: 9. The CDR3 consists of 17 residues. Germline-derived CDR1 and CDR2 are SGHRS and YFSETQ. Here the CDR3 reads CASSNRGRLRNTGELFF. The CDR3 coding sequence is TGCGCCAGCAGCAACAGGGGGCGCTTGAGAAACACCGGGGAGCTGTTTTTT.

The V and J genes are TRBV18 and TRBJ1-6; unclear D gene. This CDR3 contains 15 residues. The ends were cut back, 1 base at V and 2 bases at J, with 6 bases in the middle. CDR1 is KGHSH, CDR2 LQKENI, per germline. For the CDR3, the DNA is TGTGCCAGCTCACCACAGCCGCCCTATAATTCACCCCTCCACTTT. Protein sequence: CASSPQPPYNSPLHF.

The chain's CDR3 is CASTSDRGPSYEQYF. The CDR3 region has the DNA TGTGCCAGCACCAGCGACAGGGGCCCCTCCTACGAGCAGTACTTC. This chain uses TRBV2 with TRBJ2-7; 8 bases agree with TRBD1. The CDR3 runs to 15 residues. Germline assignment: CDR1 SNHLY and CDR2 FYNNEI. With V trimmed by 7 bases and J by 0 bases, 8 bases remained unmatched.

The CDR3 region is CASSERQGANTEAFF. Written as DNA, the CDR3 is TGCGCCAGCAGCGAAAGACAGGGGGCAAACACTGAAGCTTTCTTT. The rearrangement joins TRBV5-1 to TRBJ1-1, with TRBD1 matching over 10 bases. Per germline, CDR1 SGHRS and CDR2 YFSETQ. J lost 2 bases, V lost 4 bases, and 5 bases had no gene match. This CDR3 is built from 15 residues. Full variable domain (remainder filled in from reference TRBV5-1 and TRBJ1-1): KAGVTQTPRYLIKTRGQQVTLSCSPISGHRSVSWYQQTPGQGLQFLFEYFSETQRNKGNFPGRFSGRQFSNSRSEMNVSTLELGDSALYLCASSERQGANTEAFFGQGTRLTVV.